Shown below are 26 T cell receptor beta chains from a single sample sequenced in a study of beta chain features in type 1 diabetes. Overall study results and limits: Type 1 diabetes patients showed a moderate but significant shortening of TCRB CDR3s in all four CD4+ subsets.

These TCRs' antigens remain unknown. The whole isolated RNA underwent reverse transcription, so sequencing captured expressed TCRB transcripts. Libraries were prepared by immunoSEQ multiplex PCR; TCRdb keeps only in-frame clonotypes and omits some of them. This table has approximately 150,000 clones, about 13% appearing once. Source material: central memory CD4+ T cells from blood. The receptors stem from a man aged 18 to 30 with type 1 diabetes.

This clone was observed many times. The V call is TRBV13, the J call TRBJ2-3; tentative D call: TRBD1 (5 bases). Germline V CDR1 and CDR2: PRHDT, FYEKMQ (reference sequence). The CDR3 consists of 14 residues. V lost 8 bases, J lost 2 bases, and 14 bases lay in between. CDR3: CASHGRAYTDTQYF. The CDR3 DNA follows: TGTGCCAGCCACGGCAGGGCTTACACAGATACGCAGTATTTT.

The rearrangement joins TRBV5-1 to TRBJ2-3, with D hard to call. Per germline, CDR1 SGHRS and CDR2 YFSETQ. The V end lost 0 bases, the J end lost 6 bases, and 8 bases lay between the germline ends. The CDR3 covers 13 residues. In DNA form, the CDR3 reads TGCGCCAGCAGCTTGGGGGTAGAGGATACGCAGTATTTT. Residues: CASSLGVEDTQYF.

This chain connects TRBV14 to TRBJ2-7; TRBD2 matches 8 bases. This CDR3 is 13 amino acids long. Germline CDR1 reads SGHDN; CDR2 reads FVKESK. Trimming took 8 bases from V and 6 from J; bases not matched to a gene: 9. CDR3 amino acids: CASHPAGGFEQYF. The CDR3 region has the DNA TGTGCCAGCCACCCGGCGGGGGGCTTCGAGCAGTACTTC.

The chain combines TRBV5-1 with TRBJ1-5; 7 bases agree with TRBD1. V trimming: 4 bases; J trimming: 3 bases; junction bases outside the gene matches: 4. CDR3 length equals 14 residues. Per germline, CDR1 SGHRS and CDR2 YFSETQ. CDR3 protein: CASSLGTANQPQHF. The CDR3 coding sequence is TGCGCCAGCAGCCTAGGGACAGCCAATCAGCCCCAGCATTTT.

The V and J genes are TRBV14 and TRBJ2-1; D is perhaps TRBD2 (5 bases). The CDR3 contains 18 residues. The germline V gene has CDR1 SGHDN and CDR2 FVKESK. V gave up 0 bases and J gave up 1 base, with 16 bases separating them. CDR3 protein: CASSQESGARGSYNEQFF. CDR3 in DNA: TGTGCCAGCAGCCAAGAATCAGGAGCCCGCGGGTCCTACAATGAGCAGTTCTTC.

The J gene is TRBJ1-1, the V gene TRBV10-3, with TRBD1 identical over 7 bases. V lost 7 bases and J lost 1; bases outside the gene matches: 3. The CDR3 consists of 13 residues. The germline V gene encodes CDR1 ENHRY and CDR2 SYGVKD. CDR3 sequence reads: CAINRQGNTEAFF. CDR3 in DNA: TGTGCCATCAACAGACAGGGGAACACTGAAGCTTTCTTT.

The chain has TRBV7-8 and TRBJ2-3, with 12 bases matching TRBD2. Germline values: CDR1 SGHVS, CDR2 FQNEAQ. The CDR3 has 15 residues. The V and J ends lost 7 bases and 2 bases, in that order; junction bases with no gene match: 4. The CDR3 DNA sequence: TGTGCCAGCACCAGACTAGCGGGGGACACAGATACGCAGTATTTT. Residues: CASTRLAGDTDTQYF.

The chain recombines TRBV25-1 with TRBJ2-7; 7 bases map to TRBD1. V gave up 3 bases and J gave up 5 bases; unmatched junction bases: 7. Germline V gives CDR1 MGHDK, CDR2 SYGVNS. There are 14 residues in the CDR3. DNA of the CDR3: TGTGCCAGCAGTGATCCGACAGGGTTCGACGAGCAGTACTTC. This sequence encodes CASSDPTGFDEQYF.

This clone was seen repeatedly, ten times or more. The CDR3 sequence: CASSLVGRLYEQYF. CDR3 nucleotide sequence: TGTGCCAGCAGCTTAGTGGGAAGGTTATACGAGCAGTACTTC. The rearrangement links TRBV7-2 to TRBJ2-7; no clear D gene. The CDR3 extends over 14 amino acids. Germline CDR1 SGHTA, CDR2 FQGNSA. Deletions cut 1 base from V and 4 bases from J, with 11 bases between.

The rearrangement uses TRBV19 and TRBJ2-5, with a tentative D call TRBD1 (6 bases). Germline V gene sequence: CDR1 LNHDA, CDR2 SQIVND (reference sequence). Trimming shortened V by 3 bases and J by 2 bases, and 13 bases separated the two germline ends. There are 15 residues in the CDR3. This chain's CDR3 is CASSIQGTGQETQYF. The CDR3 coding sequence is TGTGCCAGTAGTATTCAGGGAACAGGGCAAGAGACCCAGTACTTC.

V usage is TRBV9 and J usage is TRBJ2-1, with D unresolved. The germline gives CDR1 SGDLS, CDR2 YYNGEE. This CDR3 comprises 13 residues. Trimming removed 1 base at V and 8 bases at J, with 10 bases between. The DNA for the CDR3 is TGTGCCAGCAGCGTAACGTTTTCGTATGAGCAGTTCTTC. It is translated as CASSVTFSYEQFF.

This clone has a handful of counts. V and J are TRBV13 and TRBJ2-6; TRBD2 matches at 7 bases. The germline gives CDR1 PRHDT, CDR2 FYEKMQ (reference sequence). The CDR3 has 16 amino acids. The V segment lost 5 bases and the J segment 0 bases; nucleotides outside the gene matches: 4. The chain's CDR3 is CASSRDYLSGANVLTF. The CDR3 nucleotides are TGTGCCAGCAGCCGGGACTACCTCTCTGGGGCCAACGTCCTGACTTTC.

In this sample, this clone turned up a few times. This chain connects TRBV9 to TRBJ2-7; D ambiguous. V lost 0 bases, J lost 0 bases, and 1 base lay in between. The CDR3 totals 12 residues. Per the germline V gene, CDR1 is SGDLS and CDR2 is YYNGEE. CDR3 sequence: CASSVDSYEQYF. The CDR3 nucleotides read TGTGCCAGCAGCGTAGACTCCTACGAGCAGTACTTC.

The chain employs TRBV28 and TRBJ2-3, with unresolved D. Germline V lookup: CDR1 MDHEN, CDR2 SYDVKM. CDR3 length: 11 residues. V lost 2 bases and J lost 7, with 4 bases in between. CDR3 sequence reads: CASSLQYTQYF. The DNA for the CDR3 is TGTGCCAGCAGTTTACAGTATACGCAGTATTTT.

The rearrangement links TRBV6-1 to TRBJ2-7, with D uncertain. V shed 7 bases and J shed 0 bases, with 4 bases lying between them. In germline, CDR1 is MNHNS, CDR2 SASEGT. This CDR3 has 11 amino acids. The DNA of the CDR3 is TGTGCCAGCATGACCTCCTACGAGCAGTACTTC. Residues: CASMTSYEQYF.

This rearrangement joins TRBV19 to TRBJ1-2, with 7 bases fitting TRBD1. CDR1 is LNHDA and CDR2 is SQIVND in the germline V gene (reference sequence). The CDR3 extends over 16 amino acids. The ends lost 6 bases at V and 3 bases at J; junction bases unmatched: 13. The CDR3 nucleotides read TGTGCCAGTAGCGACCGCCCCGGGACAGTCCACTATGGCTACACCTTC. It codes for CASSDRPGTVHYGYTF. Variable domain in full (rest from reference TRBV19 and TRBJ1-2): DGGITQSPKYLFRKEGQNVTLSCEQNLNHDAMYWYRQDPGQGLRLIYYSQIVNDFQKGDIAEGYSVSREKKESFPLTVTSAQKNPTAFYLCASSDRPGTVHYGYTFGSGTRLTVV.

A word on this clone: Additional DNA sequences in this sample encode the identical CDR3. CDR3 sequence: CAWSVGGTDTQYF. Written as DNA, the CDR3 is TGTGCCTGGAGTGTAGGGGGCACAGATACGCAGTATTTT. V and J are TRBV30 and TRBJ2-3, with D possibly matching TRBD1 (5 bases). CDR3 length: 13 amino acids. V lost 0 bases to trimming and J lost 1 base, with 5 bases between them. Germline CDR1 and CDR2: GTSNPN and SVGIG (reference sequence).

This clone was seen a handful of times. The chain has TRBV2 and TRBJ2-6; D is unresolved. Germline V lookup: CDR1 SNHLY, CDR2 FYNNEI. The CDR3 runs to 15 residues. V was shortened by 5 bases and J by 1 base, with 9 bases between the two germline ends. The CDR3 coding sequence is TGTGCCAGCAGTCTATTAGTATCTGGGGCCAACGTCCTGACTTTC. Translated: CASSLLVSGANVLTF.

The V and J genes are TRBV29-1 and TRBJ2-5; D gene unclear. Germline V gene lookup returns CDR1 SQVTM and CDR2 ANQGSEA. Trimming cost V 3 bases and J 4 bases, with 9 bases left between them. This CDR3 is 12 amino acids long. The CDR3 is CSVDGLSETQYF. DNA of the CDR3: TGCAGCGTTGATGGCCTATCAGAGACCCAGTACTTC.

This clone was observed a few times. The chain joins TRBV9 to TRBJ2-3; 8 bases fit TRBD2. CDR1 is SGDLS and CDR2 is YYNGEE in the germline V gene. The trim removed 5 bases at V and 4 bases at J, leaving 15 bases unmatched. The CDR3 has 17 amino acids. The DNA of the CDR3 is TGTGCCAGCAGTGCCCCACGGTTCGGGGGGGCCCCAGATACGCAGTATTTT. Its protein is CASSAPRFGGAPDTQYF. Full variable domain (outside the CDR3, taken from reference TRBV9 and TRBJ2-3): DSGVTQTPKHLITATGQRVTLRCSPRSGDLSVYWYQQSLDQGLQFLIQYYNGEERAKGNILERFSAQQFPDLHSELNLSSLELGDSALYFCASSAPRFGGAPDTQYFGPGTRLTVL.

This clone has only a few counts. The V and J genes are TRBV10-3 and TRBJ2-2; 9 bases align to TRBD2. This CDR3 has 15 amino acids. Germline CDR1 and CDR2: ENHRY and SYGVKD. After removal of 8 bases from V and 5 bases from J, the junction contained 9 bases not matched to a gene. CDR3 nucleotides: TGTGCCATCGGGAGGACTAGCGATAAGACCGGGGAGCTGTTTTTT. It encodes CAIGRTSDKTGELFF.

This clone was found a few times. CDR3 sequence reads: CASSLAGAQGNSPLHF. The CDR3 nucleotides read TGCGCCAGCAGCTTAGCCGGGGCACAAGGTAATTCACCCCTCCACTTT. V gene TRBV5-1 combines with J gene TRBJ1-6; possible D gene TRBD1, 5 bases. CDR3 size: 16 residues. V was clipped by 2 bases and J by 6 bases, with 15 bases between them. Germline V CDR1 and CDR2: SGHRS, YFSETQ.

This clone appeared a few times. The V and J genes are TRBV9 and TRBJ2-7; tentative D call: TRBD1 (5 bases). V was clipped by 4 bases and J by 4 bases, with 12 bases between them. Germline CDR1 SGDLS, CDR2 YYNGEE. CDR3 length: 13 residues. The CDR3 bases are TGTGCCAGCAGCCCCCAGGCAGGGTACGAGCAGTACTTC. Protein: CASSPQAGYEQYF.

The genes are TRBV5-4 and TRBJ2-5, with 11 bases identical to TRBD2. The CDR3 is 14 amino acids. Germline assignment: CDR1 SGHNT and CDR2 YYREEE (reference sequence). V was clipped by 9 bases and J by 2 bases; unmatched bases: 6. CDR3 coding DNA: TGTGCCACCCGACTAGCGGGGACGCAAGAGACCCAGTACTTC. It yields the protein CATRLAGTQETQYF.

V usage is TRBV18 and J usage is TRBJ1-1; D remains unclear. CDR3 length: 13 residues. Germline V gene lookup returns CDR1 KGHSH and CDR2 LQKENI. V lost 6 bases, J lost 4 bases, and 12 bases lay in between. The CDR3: CASSPQEGTEAFF. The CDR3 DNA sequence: TGTGCCAGCTCCCCCCAGGAGGGCACTGAAGCTTTCTTT.

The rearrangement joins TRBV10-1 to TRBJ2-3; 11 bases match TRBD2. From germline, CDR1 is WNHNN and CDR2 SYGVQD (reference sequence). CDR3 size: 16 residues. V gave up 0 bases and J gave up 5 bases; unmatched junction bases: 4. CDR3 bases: TGCGCCAGCAGTGAGTCGGTAGCGGGAGGGTTAGATACGCAGTATTTT. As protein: CASSESVAGGLDTQYF.